This record covers a single T cell receptor beta chain. Antigen unknown. There are 15 residues in the CDR3. CDR1 is SNHLY and CDR2 is FYNNEI in the germline V gene. V lost 7 bases to trimming and J lost 5 bases; unmatched junction nucleotides: 11. Unique molecular identifiers were used to barcode this TCRbeta library. TCRdb itself ran the PCR reads through MiXCR, one entry per CDR3 protein. The sample consists of about 830,000 distinct CDR3 sequences, about 15% of them appearing once. The data derive from a study of T-cell reconstitution after alpha-beta-depleted transplantation in children. Whole-study findings and limits: Where alpha-beta T cells came from about two months after transplant was reportedly several hundred expanded graft clones. At the one-year point after transplant, T-cell counts and TCRbeta diversity were found to come mostly from T cells that had been newly produced. Surviving thymic progenitors and recipient T cells were the source of high TCRbeta diversity at day 60 in some patients.

The material was PBMCs, mostly from graft donor cells, obtained 360 days after TCRalphabeta/CD19-depleted stem cell transplant. This clonotype was sampled from a male patient younger than 18 who had a stem cell transplant for acute lymphoblastic leukemia, so the T cells may come from the graft donor. V gene TRBV2 combines with J gene TRBJ2-7; 10 bases agree with TRBD2. DNA for the CDR3: TGTGCCAGCACACGCAGACTAGCGGGTAGTAACGAGCAGTACTTC. Encoded protein: CASTRRLAGSNEQYF.